This is a list of T cell receptor beta chains from one sample in a study of response to subunit inactivated influenza vaccine. TCRdb re-called the RT-PCR reads with MiXCR, one entry per CDR3 protein. The sample has approximately 520,000 distinct CDR3 sequences, about 25% seen once. The specimen comprised CD4+ T cells sorted from PBMCs, sampled around 5 days after vaccination. The receptors stem from a man aged 50 to 59 who received an inactivated influenza vaccine. Each CDR3 is given with its conserved first and last residue. The D gene is left open where the match is weak. The listing skips clone size in some rows; elsewhere it reads once, few, many or a size class.

j_call clone_size d_call v_call cdr3_nt cdr3_aa
TRBJ2-5 - - TRBV10-3 TGTGCCATCAGTGAGTCGGCGGCCCAGTACTTC CAISESAAQYF
TRBJ2-5 few TRBD1 TRBV2 TGTGCCAGCGGAAAACAGGGGAGAGAGACCCAGTACTTC CASGKQGRETQYF
TRBJ1-1 few - TRBV12-3/TRBV12-4 TGTGCCAGCGGAGTGACGTCAACGAACACTGAAGCTTTCTTT CASGVTSTNTEAFF
TRBJ2-6 many - TRBV7-2 TGTGCCAGCAGCTCCGGGACGTCGGCCAACGTCCTGACTTTC CASSSGTSANVLTF
TRBJ2-5 - TRBD2 TRBV20-1 TGCAGTGCTAGCTTGGGACTAGCGGGTCGGGAGACCCAGTACTTC CSASLGLAGRETQYF
TRBJ1-6 - - TRBV5-1 TGCGCCAGCAGCTTGGAGGGTCCCAATTCACCCCTCCACTTT CASSLEGPNSPLHF
TRBJ1-4 - - TRBV19 TGTGCCAGTAGTATTCAGGCTACGAGCGAAAAACTGTTTTTT CASSIQATSEKLFF
TRBJ2-1 few - TRBV28 TGTGCCAGCAGTTTAAGAATGGAAGAGGAGTTCTTC CASSLRMEEEFF
TRBJ2-5 - - TRBV6-5 TGTGCCAGCAGTTACTCGAGGGACATTGATCTTGGGACCCAGTACTTC CASSYSRDIDLGTQYF
TRBJ2-7 few TRBD2 TRBV19 TGTGCCAGTAAGACAGCGGGACCCTCCTACGAGCAGTACTTC CASKTAGPSYEQYF
TRBJ2-5 few - TRBV12-3/TRBV12-4 TGTGCCAGCTCCCCGCCGGTTGGTAGGGAGACCCAGTACTTC CASSPPVGRETQYF
TRBJ2-4 - TRBD1 TRBV20-1 TGCAGTGCCAAACAGGGGGCGGCCAAAAACATTCAGTACTTC CSAKQGAAKNIQYF
TRBJ2-7 - - TRBV12-3/TRBV12-4 TGTGCCAGTAAGCCCGGGGCCCAATACTACGAGCAGTACTTC CASKPGAQYYEQYF
TRBJ2-3 few TRBD2 TRBV20-1 TGCAGTGCTGGACTAGCGGGAGGCCACACAGATACGCAGTATTTT CSAGLAGGHTDTQYF
TRBJ2-5 - - TRBV11-2 TGTGCCAGCAGCGGCCAGCGAGGGCCGAGGGAGACCCAGTACTTC CASSGQRGPRETQYF
TRBJ1-2 many - TRBV5-1 TGTGCCAGCAGCTTGGTCGGAAACTATGGCTACACCTTC CASSLVGNYGYTF
TRBJ2-5 few TRBD2 TRBV3-1 TGTGCCAGCAGCCATGCCCCCGGGACTAGCGTTAAAGAGACCCAGTACTTC CASSHAPGTSVKETQYF
TRBJ2-3 few - TRBV9 TGTGCCAGCATGAGCAGCACAGATACGCAGTATTTT CASMSSTDTQYF
TRBJ2-1 - TRBD1 TRBV7-3 TGTGCCAGCAGCCAGCAGGGGGCCGGTAATGAGCAGTTCTTC CASSQQGAGNEQFF
TRBJ1-1 - - TRBV6-2/TRBV6-3 TGTGCCAGCAGCCCCCTGGCACGAGAAGCTTTCTTT CASSPLAREAFF
TRBJ2-1 few TRBD1 TRBV29-1 TGCAGCGTTGGCGGACAGGGCCCAAATGAGCAGTTCTTC CSVGGQGPNEQFF
TRBJ1-5 few - TRBV10-3 TGTGCCATCGGGGCAGCTAATCAGCCCCAGCATTTT CAIGAANQPQHF
TRBJ2-7 once TRBD1 TRBV9 TGTGCCAGCAGCACTACCGGGACAGGTCCTCTCGAGCAGTACTTC CASSTTGTGPLEQYF
TRBJ2-1 - TRBD2 TRBV14 TGTGCCAGCAGCCAGTTCCGGGGGGTCTCCTACAATGAGCAGTTCTTC CASSQFRGVSYNEQFF
TRBJ2-2 - - TRBV5-1 TGCGCCAGCGGCATCGGACCGGGCGGGGAGCTGTTTTTT CASGIGPGGELFF
TRBJ2-3 - TRBD1 TRBV5-1 TGCGCCAGCAGCACCCGGGACAGGGTCTTTTCAAATACGCAGTATTTT CASSTRDRVFSNTQYF
TRBJ2-7 - - TRBV28 TGTGCCAGCAGTTTATCGCAGAATACCTACGAGCAGTACTTC CASSLSQNTYEQYF
TRBJ2-5 few - TRBV11-2 TGTGCCAGCAGCTTATACCACCAAGAGACCCAGTACTTC CASSLYHQETQYF
TRBJ2-3 few - TRBV7-2 TGTGCCAGCAGCTTAGTAGGGGGGGCCGGTCCAGATACGCAGTATTTT CASSLVGGAGPDTQYF
TRBJ1-1 - - TRBV7-9 TGTGCCAGCAGCTCTCAGGTGACGGCTTTCTTT CASSSQVTAFF
TRBJ1-5 - - TRBV18 TGTGCCAGCTCACCGCTATCAGTCGACCAGCCCCAGCATTTT CASSPLSVDQPQHF
TRBJ2-3 few - TRBV5-1 TGCGCCAGCAGCCAACCGGAGTTGGCAGATACGCAGTATTTT CASSQPELADTQYF
TRBJ2-2 - - TRBV12-3/TRBV12-4 TGTGCCAGCAGTCTCCCTCGTAGGGGGGCGGGGGAGCTGTTTTTT CASSLPRRGAGELFF
TRBJ1-4 - - TRBV7-9 TGTGCCAGCAGCACACAGGTGGTTGCGACTAATGAAAAACTGTTTTTT CASSTQVVATNEKLFF
TRBJ2-5 few TRBD2 TRBV6-5 TGTGCCAGCAGTTCTCCTAGCGGGGGGGCCGGAGAGACCCAGTACTTC CASSSPSGGAGETQYF
TRBJ2-4 - - TRBV4-3 TGCGCCAGCAGCCAAGCCCCTAGCGCGAAAAACATTCAGTACTTC CASSQAPSAKNIQYF
TRBJ2-7 - - TRBV5-1 TGCGCCAGCAGCTTGGAGATGGGCGAGCAGTACTTC CASSLEMGEQYF
TRBJ1-1 once - TRBV7-2 TGTGCCAGCAGCCGCTTCTTTATTCCGTCTACTGAAGCTTTCTTT CASSRFFIPSTEAFF
TRBJ2-3 many - TRBV7-3 TGTGCCAGCAGCACCGGGACTAGCACAGATACGCAGTATTTT CASSTGTSTDTQYF
TRBJ1-2 many TRBD1 TRBV20-1 TGCAGTGCGTGGGACAGATCTAGCTATGGCTACACCTTC CSAWDRSSYGYTF
TRBJ2-7 - TRBD1 TRBV12-3/TRBV12-4 TGTGCCAGCAGTTTGAGCAGGACAGGTGGCGAGCAGTACTTC CASSLSRTGGEQYF
TRBJ1-3 - - TRBV28 TGTGCCAGCAGGATTGGGGGAACTGGAAACACCATATATTTT CASRIGGTGNTIYF
TRBJ2-1 - - TRBV5-1 TGCGCCAGCAGCTTAAGGCAGGCCGGCAATGAGCAGTTCTTC CASSLRQAGNEQFF
TRBJ2-1 - - TRBV12-3/TRBV12-4 TGTGCCAGCATCAGGGGAGAGGCCTACAATGAGCAGTTCTTC CASIRGEAYNEQFF
TRBJ2-7 - TRBD1 TRBV12-3/TRBV12-4 TGTGCCAGCAGTTCCGGACAGGTTTGGAACCACGAGCAGTACTTC CASSSGQVWNHEQYF
TRBJ2-7 few TRBD2 TRBV28 TGTGCCAGCAGGGCGGGAGGACCTTCCTACGAGCAGTACTTC CASRAGGPSYEQYF
TRBJ1-1 - - TRBV11-3 TGTGCCAGCAGCAATAACAGATACACTGAAGCTTTCTTT CASSNNRYTEAFF
TRBJ2-3 few TRBD2 TRBV11-2 TGTGCCAGCAGCTTACGTCGGACTAGCGGGGGAACCAGCACAGATACGCAGTATTTT CASSLRRTSGGTSTDTQYF